This TCR beta chain was recovered during a study of Ad26.COV2.S vaccination and SARS-CoV-2 variants. About the research overall: The authors gave Ad26.COV2.S intramuscularly, either once or twice 56 days apart. General study results and limits: Vaccine and placebo groups showed comparable non-spike TCR breadth. Using TCR breadth and depth analyses may have led to underestimated total T cell responses.

Profiling relied on immunoSEQ multiplex PCR, and the TCRdb table lists in-frame clones only, not all of them. The table records around 380,000 clones, roughly nine tenths of them present only once. Described treatment: some 20 received Ad26.COV2.S at low or high dose, single or two shots; 5 received placebo; per-sample allocation not given. At day 63 after the first vaccine or placebo injection, samples were drawn. The CDR3 is made up of 15 amino acids. Per the germline V gene, CDR1 is SGHVS and CDR2 is FQNEAQ. V gave up 3 bases and J gave up 0 bases; unmatched junction bases: 5. About this clone itself: What it binds is unknown.

The J gene is TRBJ2-7, the V gene TRBV7-8; 7 bases match TRBD2. The receptor's source is a person aged 18-60 years who received the Ad26.COV2.S COVID-19 vaccine or a placebo. This sample comprised peripheral blood, obtained in a trial of Ad26.COV2.S vaccine versus placebo. Here the CDR3 reads CASSFSSGGSYEQYF. CDR3 nucleotide sequence: TGTGCCAGCAGCTTCTCCTCGGGGGGCTCCTACGAGCAGTACTTC.